This T cell receptor beta chain was captured in a study of blood T cells in healthy people across ages. Study in general: Template-switching capture recovered about one barcoded beta molecule per two T cells.

In germline, CDR1 is MNHEY, CDR2 SMNVEV (reference sequence). V dropped 6 bases and J dropped 7 bases, with 15 bases sitting between them. The CDR3 runs to 13 residues. Healthy Caucasian individuals from Russia aged 6 to 90 were enrolled as donors. Study results and caveats: TCR beta diversity, measured per million T cells, fell in a roughly linear way with age.

PCR was performed a second time for roughly 7 to 12 cycles using a sample-barcoded 5' primer and a J-beta primer mix. TCRdb called the 5' RACE reads again in MiXCR, with one record for every CDR3 protein. The sample shows about 1 million distinct CDR3 sequences, 40% to 45% of them seen only once. A remark on this clonotype: Its specificity is not known.

The V and J genes are TRBV27 and TRBJ1-2; tentative D call: TRBD1 (6 bases). What was sequenced was blood. This clonotype was sampled from a woman aged 55 to 70 in good health. CDR3 loop: CASRGTGKGGYTF. The DNA of the CDR3 is TGTGCCAGCAGAGGAACAGGGAAGGGTGGCTACACCTTC.